Listed below are T cell receptor beta chains from one sample, sequenced in a study of CD4+ T cells in melanoma. Sequencing used immunoSEQ multiplex PCR; TCRdb keeps in-frame clones, though not all of them. The sample has 120,000 to 150,000 clones, around 90% seen once. The receptors come from a human donor with melanoma. Both conserved end residues are part of each CDR3. The order of the fields is clone size, D gene, J gene, V gene, CDR3 DNA, CDR3 protein. D genes are given only for firm matches. Some rows mark clone size as missing; the rest say once, few, many or name a class of expanded clone.

size: -
D: TRBD2
J: TRBJ2-1
V: TRBV2
DNA: TGTGCCAGCAGTGCGGGGGGGCCACTCAATGAGCAGTTCTTC
CDR3: CASSAGGPLNEQFF

size: -
D: -
J: TRBJ1-5
V: TRBV12-5
DNA: TGTGCTAGTGGTTTTTCGGGTGGCGAAAATCAGCCCCAGCATTTT
CDR3: CASGFSGGENQPQHF

size: -
D: TRBD2
J: TRBJ2-1
V: TRBV7-2
DNA: TGTGCCAGCAGCCCTAGAAAGGCCATAGCGGGGGGGCCCGACAATGAGCAGTTCTTC
CDR3: CASSPRKAIAGGPDNEQFF

size: -
D: -
J: TRBJ1-1
V: TRBV19
DNA: TGTGCCAGTAGTATAGATACCGGGACTGAAGCTTTCTTT
CDR3: CASSIDTGTEAFF

size: -
D: -
J: TRBJ1-1
V: TRBV11-3
DNA: TGTGCCAGCAGCCTAGGGAAGCTCACTGAAGCTTTCTTT
CDR3: CASSLGKLTEAFF

size: -
D: -
J: TRBJ2-7
V: TRBV29-1
DNA: TGCAGCGCCAAGAGGCAGGGTGGGAGCGAGCAGTACTTC
CDR3: CSAKRQGGSEQYF

size: -
D: -
J: TRBJ2-5
V: TRBV9
DNA: TGTGCCAGCAGCGCTTTTCCGGAAGTGCGCCTCATAGAGACCCAGTACTTC
CDR3: CASSAFPEVRLIETQYF

size: -
D: -
J: TRBJ2-7
V: TRBV19
DNA: TGTGCCAGTAGTATTAGAGGGGGCGAGCAGTACTTC
CDR3: CASSIRGGEQYF

size: -
D: -
J: TRBJ1-3
V: TRBV7-9
DNA: TGTGCCAGCAGCTTAGGTGGGGCGGTCGGGTCGGAGTACACCATATATTTT
CDR3: CASSLGGAVGSEYTIYF

size: -
D: TRBD1
J: TRBJ1-5
V: TRBV7-2
DNA: TGTGCCAGCAGCTCGACAGGGAAGCCCCAGCATTTT
CDR3: CASSSTGKPQHF

size: -
D: TRBD2
J: TRBJ2-3
V: TRBV7-9
DNA: TGTGCCAGCAGCTTGTACCCTAGCGGGGGGGGTTCATACACAGATACGCAGTATTTT
CDR3: CASSLYPSGGGSYTDTQYF

size: -
D: -
J: TRBJ2-5
V: TRBV30
DNA: TGTGCCTGGAGTAGAGGGGGGTCGGGGGAAGAGACCCAGTACTTC
CDR3: CAWSRGGSGEETQYF

size: -
D: -
J: TRBJ1-2
V: TRBV7-8
DNA: TGTGCCAGCAGCTTACAGGGTTGGGGCTACACCTTC
CDR3: CASSLQGWGYTF

size: -
D: -
J: TRBJ1-5
V: TRBV14
DNA: TGTGCCAGCAGCCGACAGGATAGCAATCAGCCCCAGCATTTT
CDR3: CASSRQDSNQPQHF

size: -
D: TRBD1
J: TRBJ1-2
V: TRBV5-1
DNA: TGCGCCAGCAGCTTAGGACAGGGAGCTAACTATGGCTACACCTTC
CDR3: CASSLGQGANYGYTF

size: -
D: TRBD1
J: TRBJ1-4
V: TRBV6-6
DNA: TGTGCCAGCAGTCCCCCCGGGACAGGTAATGAAAAACTGTTTTTT
CDR3: CASSPPGTGNEKLFF

size: -
D: TRBD2
J: TRBJ2-5
V: TRBV27
DNA: TGTGCCAGCAGTTTAGGAAGTCTAGCGGGGGGGCAGGTAGAGACCCAGTACTTC
CDR3: CASSLGSLAGGQVETQYF

size: -
D: -
J: TRBJ2-1
V: TRBV5-1
DNA: TGCGCCAGCGGGGTGGGGGGGCTCAATGAGCAGTTCTTC
CDR3: CASGVGGLNEQFF

size: -
D: TRBD1
J: TRBJ2-3
V: TRBV13
DNA: TGTGCCAGCAGCCAGACGTACAGGGGATTAAAACATACGCAGTATTTT
CDR3: CASSQTYRGLKHTQYF

size: once
D: TRBD1
J: TRBJ1-1
V: TRBV5-6
DNA: TGTGCCAGCAGCGAAACAGGGGACACTGAAGCTTTCTTT
CDR3: CASSETGDTEAFF

size: once
D: -
J: TRBJ2-5
V: TRBV5-1
DNA: TGCGCCAGCAGCTCCATGGGGCCCCACCAAGAGACCCAGTACTTC
CDR3: CASSSMGPHQETQYF

size: -
D: -
J: TRBJ2-5
V: TRBV6-1
DNA: TGTGCCAGCAGGGGACAAGGGTTACAAGAGACCCAGTACTTC
CDR3: CASRGQGLQETQYF

size: -
D: TRBD1
J: TRBJ1-2
V: TRBV6-5
DNA: TGTGCCAGCAGTTACGACAGGGGACATGGCTACACCTTC
CDR3: CASSYDRGHGYTF

size: -
D: -
J: TRBJ2-5
V: TRBV2
DNA: TGTGCCAGCAGTGAAGGGACGGGGGAGACCCAGTACTTC
CDR3: CASSEGTGETQYF

size: -
D: TRBD1
J: TRBJ1-5
V: TRBV10-2
DNA: TGCGCCAGCAGTAAGACAGGGGGTTGGGATCAGCCCCAGCATTTT
CDR3: CASSKTGGWDQPQHF

size: -
D: -
J: TRBJ1-3
V: TRBV6-4
DNA: TGTGCCAGCAGTGACTCGCAGCCTGGGTCTGTGGGCGTAGAGGACTCTGGAAACACCATATATTTT
CDR3: CASSDSQPGSVGVEDSGNTIYF

size: -
D: -
J: TRBJ2-1
V: TRBV13
DNA: TGTGCCAGCAGCTTAGAAGGCTACCGGTCACGAGAGCAGTTCTTC
CDR3: CASSLEGYRSREQFF

size: many
D: -
J: TRBJ2-3
V: TRBV7-3
DNA: TGTGCCAGCAGCTTGGGTTACGGGAGCACAGATACGCAGTATTTT
CDR3: CASSLGYGSTDTQYF

size: -
D: -
J: TRBJ2-7
V: TRBV11-2
DNA: TGTGCCAGCAGCCCGTGGCAGGGGCTCGGGAACGAGCAGTACTTC
CDR3: CASSPWQGLGNEQYF

size: once
D: -
J: TRBJ2-5
V: TRBV19
DNA: TGTGCCACAGCGGTCGGAGAGACCCAGTACTTC
CDR3: CATAVGETQYF

size: -
D: -
J: TRBJ1-2
V: TRBV19
DNA: TGTGCCAGTAGCGCGACAGTGAACTATGGCTACACCTTC
CDR3: CASSATVNYGYTF

size: -
D: -
J: TRBJ2-1
V: TRBV4-1
DNA: TGCGCCAGCAGCCAAGATGCGGAGTACAATGAGCAGTTCTTC
CDR3: CASSQDAEYNEQFF

size: -
D: -
J: TRBJ2-3
V: TRBV6-1
DNA: TGTGCCAGCAGTGAAGCAATGACAGGATTAGTGGATACGCAGTATTTT
CDR3: CASSEAMTGLVDTQYF

size: few
D: -
J: TRBJ1-1
V: TRBV2
DNA: TGTGCCAGCAATGTTGACGGGGGGGCCACTGAAGCTTTCTTT
CDR3: CASNVDGGATEAFF

size: -
D: TRBD1
J: TRBJ2-6
V: TRBV7-8
DNA: TGTGCCACCAAGAAGGGACAGGGCTCTTCTGGGGCCAACGTCCTGACTTTC
CDR3: CATKKGQGSSGANVLTF

size: -
D: -
J: TRBJ2-5
V: TRBV6-6
DNA: TGTGCCAGCAGTCACGAACAACTCCAGTACTTC
CDR3: CASSHEQLQYF

size: -
D: -
J: TRBJ2-7
V: TRBV7-8
DNA: TGTGCCAGCAGCTTATCAGGATTCCTCGAGCAGTACTTC
CDR3: CASSLSGFLEQYF

size: -
D: -
J: TRBJ2-2
V: TRBV5-1
DNA: TGCGCCAGCAGCTTATCCGGGACCCAGAACACCGGGGAGCTGTTTTTT
CDR3: CASSLSGTQNTGELFF

size: -
D: -
J: TRBJ2-5
V: TRBV5-1
DNA: TGCGCCAGCAGCTACTACCCCGGCGGAGGGATAGAGACCCAGTACTTC
CDR3: CASSYYPGGGIETQYF

size: -
D: -
J: TRBJ1-4
V: TRBV18
DNA: TGTGCCAGCTCATCGGTCCTAGTGACTAATGAAAAACTGTTTTTT
CDR3: CASSSVLVTNEKLFF

size: -
D: -
J: TRBJ2-6
V: TRBV9
DNA: TGTGCCAGCAGCGTAGTTTTGGGGGGGGCCAACGTCCTGACTTTC
CDR3: CASSVVLGGANVLTF

size: -
D: -
J: TRBJ2-3
V: TRBV11-3
DNA: TGTGCCAGCAGCTTGGGCCAGGCCAGCACAGATACGCAGTATTTT
CDR3: CASSLGQASTDTQYF

size: few
D: TRBD1
J: TRBJ1-2
V: TRBV2
DNA: TGTGCCAGCAGCGGGACAGCGGAGGGCTCAAACTATGGCTACACCTTC
CDR3: CASSGTAEGSNYGYTF

size: -
D: -
J: TRBJ2-3
V: TRBV7-2
DNA: TGTGCCAGCACCTACGCCGGAGACGGCACAGATACGCAGTATTTT
CDR3: CASTYAGDGTDTQYF

size: -
D: TRBD2
J: TRBJ2-5
V: TRBV4-2
DNA: TGTGCCAGCAGCCAATCCCCACTAGCGGGGGAGGAGACCCAGTACTTC
CDR3: CASSQSPLAGEETQYF

size: once
D: -
J: TRBJ2-6
V: TRBV5-6
DNA: TGTGCCAGCAGCGCCTGGGGCTCTGGGGCCAACGTCCTGACTTTC
CDR3: CASSAWGSGANVLTF

size: -
D: -
J: TRBJ2-3
V: TRBV18
DNA: TGTGCCAGCTCAGGGGGGCCCACAGATACGCAGTATTTT
CDR3: CASSGGPTDTQYF

size: -
D: -
J: TRBJ2-7
V: TRBV4-1
DNA: TGCGCCAGCAGCCAAGCCTTGGGCGGGTACGAGCAGTACTTC
CDR3: CASSQALGGYEQYF

size: -
D: TRBD1
J: TRBJ1-5
V: TRBV6-5
DNA: TGTGCCAGCAGTAAGGGCGACAGGGGGGATCAGCCCCAGCATTTT
CDR3: CASSKGDRGDQPQHF

size: -
D: -
J: TRBJ2-3
V: TRBV18
DNA: TGTGCCAGCTCACGGGTTCCCACAGATACGCAGTATTTT
CDR3: CASSRVPTDTQYF

size: -
D: -
J: TRBJ1-2
V: TRBV18
DNA: TGTGCCAGCTCATCAATGACAGGCTCTAACTATGGCTACACCTTC
CDR3: CASSSMTGSNYGYTF

size: once
D: -
J: TRBJ1-1
V: TRBV2
DNA: TGTGCCAGCAAGGGGAACACTGAAGCTTTCTTT
CDR3: CASKGNTEAFF

size: -
D: TRBD1
J: TRBJ1-5
V: TRBV6-6
DNA: TGTGCCAGCACCATGGACAGGGCCCCTCCGACCCAGCATTTT
CDR3: CASTMDRAPPTQHF

size: -
D: -
J: TRBJ1-2
V: TRBV7-9
DNA: TGTGCCAGCAGCTCGGAACGGTCGCACTATGGCTACACCTTC
CDR3: CASSSERSHYGYTF